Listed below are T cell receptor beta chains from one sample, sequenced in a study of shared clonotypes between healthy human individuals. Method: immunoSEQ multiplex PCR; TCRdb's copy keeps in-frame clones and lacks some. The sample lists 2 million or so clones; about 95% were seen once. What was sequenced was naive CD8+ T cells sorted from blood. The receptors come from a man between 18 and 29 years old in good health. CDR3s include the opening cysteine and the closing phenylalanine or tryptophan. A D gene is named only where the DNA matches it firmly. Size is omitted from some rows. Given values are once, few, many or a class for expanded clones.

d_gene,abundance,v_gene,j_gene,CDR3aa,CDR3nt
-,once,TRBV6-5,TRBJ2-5,CASNPGLGETQYF,TGTGCCAGCAACCCTGGGCTCGGGGAGACCCAGTACTTC
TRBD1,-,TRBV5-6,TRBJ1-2,CASSSGTGDANF,TGTGCCAGCAGCTCCGGGACAGGGGACGCTAACTTC
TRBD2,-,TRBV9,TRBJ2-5,CASSVAGRIQETQYF,TGTGCCAGCAGCGTAGCCGGGAGGATCCAAGAGACCCAGTACTTC
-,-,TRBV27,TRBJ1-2,CASSWQGPNYGYTF,TGTGCCAGCAGTTGGCAGGGACCTAACTATGGCTACACCTTC
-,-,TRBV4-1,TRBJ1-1,CASSQAWGNTEAFF,TGCGCCAGCAGCCAAGCCTGGGGGAACACTGAAGCTTTCTTT
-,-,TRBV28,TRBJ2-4,CASSPRGGVRGNIQYF,TGTGCCAGCAGTCCCCGAGGAGGGGTAAGGGGAAACATTCAGTACTTC
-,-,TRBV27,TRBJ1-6,CASTSTGPYNSPLHF,TGTGCCAGCACCTCCACAGGGCCCTATAATTCACCCCTCCACTTT
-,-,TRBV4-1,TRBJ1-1,CASSQREGMNTEAFF,TGCGCCAGCAGCCAAAGAGAGGGGATGAACACTGAAGCTTTCTTT
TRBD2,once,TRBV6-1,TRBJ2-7,CASSGRGDEQYF,TGTGCCAGCAGTGGTCGGGGGGACGAGCAGTACTTC
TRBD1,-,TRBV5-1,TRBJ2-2,CASSSGQEVETGELFF,TGCGCCAGCAGTTCGGGACAGGAAGTTGAAACCGGGGAGCTGTTTTTT
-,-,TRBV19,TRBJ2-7,CASISQSSYEQYF,TGTGCCAGTATTAGCCAATCCTCCTACGAGCAGTACTTC
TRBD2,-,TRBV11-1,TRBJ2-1,CASSTHTSGYNEQFF,TGTGCCAGCAGCACCCACACTAGCGGCTACAATGAGCAGTTCTTC
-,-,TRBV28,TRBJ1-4,CASSPGNEKLFF,TGTGCCAGCAGCCCAGGAAATGAAAAACTGTTTTTT
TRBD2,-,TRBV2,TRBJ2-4,CASSPGEGLYIQYF,TGTGCCAGCAGTCCCGGGGAGGGTTTGTACATTCAGTACTTC
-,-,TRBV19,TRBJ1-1,CASMALNTEAFF,TGTGCCAGTATGGCCCTTAACACTGAAGCTTTCTTT
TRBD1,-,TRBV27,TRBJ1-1,CASSRTGVNTEAFF,TGTGCCAGCAGTCGGACAGGCGTGAACACTGAAGCTTTCTTT
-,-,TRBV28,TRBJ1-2,CASSPGRQPANYGYTF,TGTGCCAGCAGTCCAGGCCGACAGCCGGCTAACTATGGCTACACCTTC
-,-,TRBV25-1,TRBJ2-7,CASSDPALGFEQYF,TGTGCCAGCAGTGATCCCGCCTTGGGTTTCGAGCAGTACTTC
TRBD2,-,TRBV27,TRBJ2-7,CASSPGLAGDEQYF,TGTGCCAGCAGCCCAGGACTAGCGGGAGACGAGCAGTACTTC
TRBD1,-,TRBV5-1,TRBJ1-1,CASTGQGNTEAFF,TGCGCGAGCACAGGACAGGGGAACACTGAAGCTTTCTTT
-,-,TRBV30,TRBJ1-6,CAWESSYNSPLHF,TGTGCCTGGGAAAGCTCCTATAATTCACCCCTCCACTTT